The clone carrying this T cell receptor beta chain was observed many times. These data belong to a study of neurological immune-mediated disorders. TCRdb independently ran MiXCR on the 5' RACE reads; one entry per CDR3 protein. The table shows approximately 39,000 distinct CDR3 sequences, with 7% to 8.5% occurring only once. The V gene lost 0 bases and the J gene lost 2 bases, with 4 bases spanning the gap. Germline values: CDR1 MNHEY, CDR2 SVGEGT. The CDR3 is 14 amino acids. The rearrangement links TRBV6-2 or TRBV6-3 to TRBJ2-2; D unresolved. The receptor was derived from a man aged 45-65 years in good health. The sequenced sample consisted of CD4+ T cells from blood. The CDR3 protein is CASSYSLNTGELFF. CDR3 DNA sequence: TGTGCCAGCAGTTACTCTCTCAACACCGGGGAGCTGTTTTTT.